This T cell receptor beta chain is from a study of blood T cells in healthy people across ages. Study-level findings and limits: It was held that diversity estimates obtained from one million T cells represented underestimates. TCR beta diversity, measured per million T cells, fell in a roughly linear way with age. Without sorted subsets, naive and antigen-experienced compartments could not be conclusively compared.

Regarding this clonotype: The antigen is unknown.

Alongside a J-beta primer mix, a sample-barcoded 5' primer served in a second PCR lasting roughly 6 to 11 cycles. Each sample provided no less than 3 million CDR3-containing paired-end reads. MiXCR, applied by TCRdb to the 5' RACE reads, yields one record per CDR3 protein. The data show around 1,100,000 distinct CDR3 sequences, roughly two fifths seen once. V lost 5 bases to trimming and J lost 11 bases; unmatched junction nucleotides: 7. The CDR3 consists of 12 residues. Germline V gives CDR1 SGHAT, CDR2 FQNNGV. This sequence was found in a man between 18 and 29 years old in good health. The rearrangement joins TRBV11-2 to TRBJ1-1, with 8 bases aligning to TRBD1. Sequenced sample: blood. The CDR3 is CASSHRQGLAFF. CDR3 in DNA: TGTGCCAGCAGCCATCGACAGGGGCTGGCTTTCTTT.